The 16 T cell receptor beta chains reported below all come from one sample, sequenced in a study of T cell changes during pregnancy in multiple sclerosis. Generated by immunoSEQ multiplex PCR, the TCRdb table keeps only in-frame clones and is missing some. Found here are 60,000 or so clones, around 93% of them singletons; the top ten hold 0.36%. The material sequenced was CD4+ T cells from peripheral blood mononuclear cells, taken before pregnancy. All receptors derive from a female donor with multiple sclerosis, enrolled in a pregnancy study.

The rearrangement uses TRBV27 and TRBJ1-4; no definite D call. The V end was cut by 7 bases, the J end by 7 bases, with 16 bases between. This CDR3 is 14 amino acids long. CDR1 MNHEY and CDR2 SMNVEV come from the germline V gene (reference sequence). CDR3 in DNA: TGTGCCAGCAATAAGGGAGGCCCTCGTGAAAAACTGTTTTTT. Amino acids: CASNKGGPREKLFF.

V is TRBV5-4 and J is TRBJ1-2, with D unresolved. V lost 0 bases and J 4 bases, leaving 7 bases between the germline ends. This CDR3 comprises 13 residues. CDR1 and CDR2 from the germline V gene are SGHNT and YYREEE (reference sequence). The CDR3 spells CASSLEPSYGYTF. CDR3 in DNA: TGTGCCAGCAGCTTGGAGCCATCCTATGGCTACACCTTC.

The rearrangement uses TRBV19 and TRBJ2-3; 12 bases match TRBD1. The CDR3 extends over 17 amino acids. Trimming at V came to 2 bases and at J to 4 bases, leaving 7 bases not matched to a gene. CDR1 LNHDA and CDR2 SQIVND come from the germline V gene (reference sequence). DNA for the CDR3: TGTGCCAGTAGTATAACCGGGACAGGGGGCGCATCAGATACGCAGTATTTT. Protein sequence: CASSITGTGGASDTQYF.

In its sample, this clone was seen once. The junction departs from the called germline gene at one end, perhaps through a read error. The chain couples TRBV6-6 to TRBJ1-2, with TRBD1 matching 9 bases. This CDR3 contains 15 residues. CDR1 and CDR2 (germline): MNHNY, SVGAGI (reference sequence). The CDR3 region has the DNA TGTGCCAGCAGTTACCTTCACCCGGGACAGGGTAGACCTTTCTTC. Amino acids: CASSYLHPGQGRPFF.

The CDR3 here is CAISPPRTGWQYF. The CDR3 nucleotides read TGTGCCATCAGCCCCCCAAGGACAGGGTGGCAGTACTTC. The genes are TRBV10-3 and TRBJ2-7; 8 bases are a match to TRBD1. V lost 6 bases to trimming and J lost 9 bases; unmatched junction nucleotides: 10. The germline V gene encodes CDR1 ENHRY and CDR2 SYGVKD. The CDR3 consists of 13 residues.

This clone was seen once. The V call is TRBV7-9, the J call TRBJ2-1; TRBD2 agrees at 12 bases. Germline lookup yields CDR1 SEHNR and CDR2 FQNEAQ (reference sequence). This CDR3 has 16 residues. Germline trimming cut 3 bases from V and 3 bases from J; bases unmatched to any gene: 3. The CDR3 loop reads CASSFGLAGSYNEQFF. CDR3 nucleotides: TGTGCCAGCAGCTTCGGACTAGCGGGAAGCTACAATGAGCAGTTCTTC. Full variable domain (outside the CDR3, taken from reference TRBV7-9 and TRBJ2-1): DTGVSQNPRHKITKRGQNVTFRCDPISEHNRLYWYRQTLGQGPEFLTYFQNEAQLEKSRLLSDRFSAERPKGSFSTLEIQRTEQGDSAMYLCASSFGLAGSYNEQFFGPGTRLTVL.

The chain joins TRBV19 to TRBJ2-1; 8 bases line up with TRBD2. Germline trimming cut 9 bases from V and 10 bases from J; bases unmatched to any gene: 14. In germline, CDR1 is LNHDA, CDR2 SQIVND (reference sequence). CDR3 size: 14 residues. CDR3 sequence (DNA): TGTGCCAGCGGCAGCGGGAGTACAGTAGAGGAGCAGTTCTTC. This codes for CASGSGSTVEEQFF.

The J gene is TRBJ2-4, the V gene TRBV7-2, with 14 bases lining up with TRBD2. The length of the CDR3 is 17 residues. CDR1 SGHTA and CDR2 FQGNSA come from the germline V gene. V gave up 5 bases and J gave up 7 bases; unmatched junction bases: 10. The DNA of the CDR3 is TGTGCCAGCAGCGTGGGACTAGCGGGAGTGGGACTGAACATTCAGTACTTC. This encodes CASSVGLAGVGLNIQYF.

The rearrangement joins TRBV5-4 to TRBJ2-7; TRBD1 matches 9 bases. This CDR3 is built from 16 residues. V dropped 2 bases and J dropped 4; count of bases not matched to a gene: 10. Per the germline V gene, CDR1 is SGHNT and CDR2 is YYREEE (reference sequence). CDR3 in amino acids: CASSFVTGGIGYEQYF. CDR3 bases: TGTGCCAGCAGCTTCGTAACAGGGGGCATCGGTTACGAGCAGTACTTC. Looking up the rest from reference TRBV5-4 and TRBJ2-7 gives the full variable domain: ETGVTQSPTHLIKTRGQQVTLRCSSQSGHNTVSWYQQALGQGPQFIFQYYREEENGRGNFPPRFSGLQFPNYSSELNVNALELDDSALYLCASSFVTGGIGYEQYFGPGTRLTVT.

This rearrangement joins TRBV7-9 to TRBJ2-1, with 14 bases aligning to TRBD2. V dropped 5 bases and J dropped 3; count of bases not matched to a gene: 6. CDR3 length: 17 residues. Germline CDR1 is SEHNR and CDR2 is FQNEAQ (reference sequence). CDR3 nucleotides: TGTGCCAGCAGCCGGACTAGCGGGAGGAATGACTACAATGAGCAGTTCTTC. It specifies CASSRTSGRNDYNEQFF.

The chain combines TRBV6-5 with TRBJ2-1, with D unclear. Germline CDR1 MNHEY, CDR2 SVGAGI. The CDR3 spans 15 residues. Trimming pared 6 bases from V and 4 bases from J, leaving 16 bases between. In DNA, the CDR3 is TGTGCCAGCAGGTCTCCCGGCACAGTATACAATGAGCAGTTCTTC. It yields the protein CASRSPGTVYNEQFF.

This chain connects TRBV4-1 to TRBJ1-1, with D possibly being TRBD1 (6 bases). V lost 3 bases and J lost 6, with 14 bases in between. The CDR3 consists of 14 residues. CDR1 and CDR2 (germline): MGHRA, YSYEKL. The CDR3 sequence is CASSHLQGRAEAFF. Written as DNA, the CDR3 is TGCGCCAGCAGCCACCTACAGGGAAGGGCTGAAGCTTTCTTT.

The chain couples TRBV29-1 to TRBJ2-7, with 7 bases fitting TRBD2. CDR1 and CDR2 from the germline V gene are SQVTM and ANQGSEA. CDR3 size: 11 residues. Trimming cost V 4 bases and J 5 bases; bases outside gene matches: 2. The CDR3 DNA sequence: TGCAGCGTTGCGGGAGGCCACGAGCAGTACTTC. It yields the protein CSVAGGHEQYF.

The chain uses TRBV27 and TRBJ2-7, with a weak D call TRBD1 (6 bases). Trimming removed 10 bases at V and 0 bases at J, with 10 bases between. Per germline, CDR1 MNHEY and CDR2 SMNVEV (reference sequence). The CDR3 is 12 amino acids. Here the CDR3 reads CATQDSSYEQYF. In nucleotides, the CDR3 is TGTGCCACCCAGGACAGCTCCTACGAGCAGTACTTC.

This clone came up a few times. The chain has TRBV19 and TRBJ1-1; the D is unclear. The CDR3 extends over 13 amino acids. The germline V gene has CDR1 LNHDA and CDR2 SQIVND (reference sequence). V was pared by 3 bases and J by 5 bases, with 10 bases between. The CDR3 region is CASSMLGGTEAFF. CDR3 nucleotide sequence: TGTGCCAGTAGTATGTTGGGAGGAACTGAAGCTTTCTTT.

The V gene is TRBV5-6, the J gene TRBJ2-1; 13 nucleotides align to TRBD2. The CDR3 has 17 amino acids. The V gene end was trimmed by 6 bases and the J gene end by 5 bases; junction bases not matched to a gene: 11. Per the germline V gene, CDR1 is SGHDT and CDR2 is YYEEEE. In DNA, the CDR3 is TGTGCCAGCATCAAGGCGGGACTAGCGGGATTAAACAATGAGCAGTTCTTC. Translated: CASIKAGLAGLNNEQFF.